Each of the 17 T cell receptor beta chains below was sequenced from the same sample in a study of blood T cell repertoires in COVID-19. TCRdb's copy holds only in-frame clones and misses some; the assay was immunoSEQ multiplex PCR. The repertoire holds around 63,000 clones, with 88% as singletons. Sequences were obtained from peripheral blood. All receptors derive from a woman of 80 years or more with active COVID-19.

This sequence joins TRBV5-1 and TRBJ2-5, with D tentatively TRBD1 (6 bases). The V gene lost 0 bases and the J gene lost 2 bases, with 26 bases spanning the gap. From germline, CDR1 is SGHRS and CDR2 YFSETQ. The CDR3 loop spans 20 amino acids. The CDR3 loop is CASSLDTGRRIGTRQETQYF. In nucleotides, the CDR3 is TGCGCCAGCAGCTTGGACACGGGACGGCGGATAGGGACACGACAAGAGACCCAGTACTTC.

V usage is TRBV5-1 and J usage is TRBJ1-5, with D possibly being TRBD1 (5 bases). V gave up 1 base and J gave up 2 bases, with 13 bases separating them. CDR1 is SGHRS and CDR2 is YFSETQ in the germline V gene. This CDR3 has 16 amino acids. The CDR3 DNA reads as TGCGCCAGCAGCTTGATGGGAACAGGCGGCAATCAGCCCCAGCATTTT. It translates to CASSLMGTGGNQPQHF.

The chain employs TRBV27 and TRBJ2-3, with 9 bases matching TRBD1. This CDR3 has 16 amino acids. The V segment lost 4 bases and the J segment 6 bases; nucleotides outside the gene matches: 11. Germline CDR1 MNHEY, CDR2 SMNVEV (reference sequence). CDR3 residues: CASSSPGQGMWDTQYF. The CDR3 DNA follows: TGTGCCAGCAGTTCGCCCGGACAGGGGATGTGGGATACGCAGTATTTT.

The chain has TRBV10-3 and TRBJ2-7; TRBD2 might be the D (5 bases). The CDR3 runs 15 residues. Germline CDR1 and CDR2: ENHRY and SYGVKD. V gave up 3 bases and J gave up 2 bases, with 14 bases separating them. The CDR3 DNA is TGTGCCATCAGTGAATCGGGGATAGAAACCTACGAGCAGTACTTC. Translated: CAISESGIETYEQYF.

This clone came up a few times. The chain has TRBV5-4 and TRBJ2-7; D is possibly TRBD2 (6 bases). This CDR3 has 15 amino acids. Trimming took 3 bases from V and 0 from J, leaving 13 bases between them. Germline V lookup: CDR1 SGHNT, CDR2 YYREEE (reference sequence). The CDR3 protein is CASSSPGSRSYEQYF. The DNA of the CDR3 is TGTGCCAGCAGCTCCCCCGGGAGTCGCTCCTACGAGCAGTACTTC.

The chain joins TRBV18 to TRBJ2-3, with 13 bases that match TRBD2. The CDR3 runs 15 residues. Germline V gene data show CDR1 as KGHSH and CDR2 as LQKENI. Trimming cost V 2 bases and J 6 bases; bases outside gene matches: 2. CDR3 in DNA: TGTGCCAGCTCACCAGGACTAGCGGGGGAGGATACGCAGTATTTT. Translation: CASSPGLAGEDTQYF.

The chain recombines TRBV7-9 with TRBJ2-1, with D maybe TRBD2 (7 bases). The CDR3 spans 16 residues. The germline CDR1 and CDR2 sequences are SEHNR and FQNEAQ (reference sequence). Trimming stripped 5 bases from V and 4 bases from J, with 18 bases between. CDR3 in amino acids: CASSPRGGGQYNEQFF. The CDR3 region has the DNA TGTGCCAGCAGCCCAAGAGGGGGGGGCCAGTACAATGAGCAGTTCTTC. The full variable domain, in which reference TRBV7-9 and TRBJ2-1 provide the parts outside the CDR3, is DTGVSQNPRHKITKRGQNVTFRCDPISEHNRLYWYRQTLGQGPEFLTYFQNEAQLEKSRLLSDRFSAERPKGSFSTLEIQRTEQGDSAMYLCASSPRGGGQYNEQFFGPGTRLTVL.

The rearrangement joins TRBV3-1 (or the pseudogene TRBV3-2) to TRBJ2-7; 8 nucleotides align to TRBD2. The ends lost 1 base at V and 4 bases at J; junction bases unmatched: 3. The CDR3 length is 14 residues. Germline loops: CDR1 LGHDT, CDR2 YNNKEL (reference sequence). CDR3 sequence: CASSQGSGGYEQYF. The DNA of the CDR3 is TGTGCCAGCAGCCAAGGGTCGGGGGGGTACGAGCAGTACTTC.

The chain is built from TRBV7-6 and TRBJ2-2, with TRBD1 matching over 7 bases. CDR1 is SGHVS, CDR2 FNYEAQ, per germline. The CDR3 length is 14 residues. The trim removed 6 bases at V and 7 bases at J, leaving 8 bases unmatched. This CDR3 reads CASSPDREVGELFF. CDR3 in DNA: TGTGCCAGCAGTCCTGACAGGGAAGTCGGGGAGCTGTTTTTT. The whole variable domain, filled in from reference TRBV7-6 and TRBJ2-2, reads GAGVSQSPRYKVTKRGQDVALRCDPISGHVSLYWYRQALGQGPEFLTYFNYEAQQDKSGLPNDRFSAERPEGSISTLTIQRTEQRDSAMYRCASSPDREVGELFFGEGSRLTVL.

This rearrangement joins TRBV5-6 to TRBJ1-2; possible D gene TRBD1, 5 bases. In germline, CDR1 is SGHDT, CDR2 YYEEEE. V was trimmed by 0 bases and J by 6 bases, leaving 9 bases between them. This CDR3 region has 13 residues. The CDR3 sequence is CASSLGRADGYTF. The CDR3 DNA is TGTGCCAGCAGCTTGGGCAGGGCGGATGGCTACACCTTC.

The gene calls are TRBV10-3 and TRBJ2-5, with D perhaps matching TRBD1 (6 bases). There are 15 residues in the CDR3. Germline V lookup: CDR1 ENHRY, CDR2 SYGVKD. V was clipped by 4 bases and J by 1 base, with 13 bases between them. The DNA of the CDR3 is TGTGCCATCAGTGGGATTGACAGGAGCCAAGAGACCCAGTACTTC. Translation gives CAISGIDRSQETQYF.

This clone is a singleton in its sample. The chain is built from TRBV7-6 and TRBJ1-1, with 7 bases identical to TRBD1. Germline V lookup: CDR1 SGHVS, CDR2 FNYEAQ. With 3 bases clipped from V and 3 bases from J, the junction kept 7 bases outside the gene matches. The CDR3 contains 15 residues. The CDR3 is CASSFPTGRHTEAFF. The DNA for the CDR3 is TGTGCCAGCAGCTTCCCGACAGGGCGGCACACTGAAGCTTTCTTT.

V usage is TRBV6-5 and J usage is TRBJ1-5; the match to TRBD1 covers 7 bases. Germline loops: CDR1 MNHEY, CDR2 SVGAGI. Trimming at V came to 7 bases and at J to 6 bases, leaving 12 bases not matched to a gene. The CDR3 consists of 15 residues. The CDR3 bases are TGTGCCAGCACCCCGGACAGGCCTCTTGGTCAGCCCCAGCATTTT. Protein: CASTPDRPLGQPQHF.

The J gene is TRBJ2-2, the V gene TRBV25-1, with D perhaps TRBD1 (5 bases). CDR1 is MGHDK and CDR2 is SYGVNS in the germline V gene. CDR3 size: 14 residues. V shed 0 bases and J shed 4 bases, with 6 bases lying between them. The CDR3 reads CASSEYRGTGELFF. The CDR3 DNA follows: TGTGCCAGCAGTGAATATAGGGGCACCGGGGAGCTGTTTTTT.

The rearrangement links TRBV5-1 to TRBJ1-1, with D tentatively TRBD1 (6 bases). This CDR3 region has 13 residues. Trimming took off 5 bases at V and 4 bases at J, with 12 bases between the two ends. Germline V lookup: CDR1 SGHRS, CDR2 YFSETQ. In DNA, the CDR3 is TGCGCCAGCAGGGGGAGAGGGGGCACTGAAGCTTTCTTT. Encoded protein: CASRGRGGTEAFF.

Of note for this clone: The same CDR3 arises from other DNA sequences in this sample as well. The chain employs TRBV7-2 and TRBJ1-1, with TRBD1 matching 11 bases. The CDR3 runs to 15 residues. Germline loops: CDR1 SGHTA, CDR2 FQGNSA. The V and J ends lost 3 bases and 2 bases, in that order; junction bases with no gene match: 2. This CDR3 is CASSFRTGGNTEAFF. The CDR3 bases are TGTGCCAGCAGCTTCCGGACAGGGGGCAACACTGAAGCTTTCTTT.

This chain joins TRBV5-1 and TRBJ2-1; 9 bases are a match to TRBD1. Germline-derived CDR1 and CDR2 are SGHRS and YFSETQ. The V segment lost 0 bases and the J segment 6 bases; nucleotides outside the gene matches: 7. This CDR3 comprises 16 residues. Here the CDR3 reads CASSLVGQGILNEQFF. DNA for the CDR3: TGCGCCAGCAGCTTGGTAGGACAGGGGATACTCAATGAGCAGTTCTTC.